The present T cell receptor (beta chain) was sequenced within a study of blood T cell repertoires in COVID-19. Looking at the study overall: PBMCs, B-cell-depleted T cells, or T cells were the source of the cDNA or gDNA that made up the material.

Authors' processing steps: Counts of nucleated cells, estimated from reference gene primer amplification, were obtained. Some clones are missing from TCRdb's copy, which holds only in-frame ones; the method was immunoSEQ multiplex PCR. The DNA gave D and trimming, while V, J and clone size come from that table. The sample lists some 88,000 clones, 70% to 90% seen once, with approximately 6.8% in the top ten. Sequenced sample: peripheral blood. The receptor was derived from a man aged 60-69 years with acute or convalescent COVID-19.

The CDR3 reads CAWGRDGSLPSGNTIYF. The CDR3 coding sequence is TGTGCCTGGGGACGAGACGGGAGCTTGCCCTCTGGAAACACCATATATTTT. The rearrangement joins TRBV30 to TRBJ1-3; D is uncertain. V was trimmed by 5 bases and J by 0 bases, leaving 20 bases between them. CDR1 and CDR2 (germline): GTSNPN, SVGIG (reference sequence). The CDR3 is made up of 17 amino acids.